A single sample gave rise to the 4 T cell receptor beta chains below, sequenced in a study of blood T cell repertoires in COVID-19. Profiling relied on immunoSEQ multiplex PCR, and the TCRdb table lists in-frame clones only, not all of them. The sample has about 140,000 clones, 87% seen once. Sequencing used peripheral blood. The receptors originated from a woman in her 40s with acute or convalescent COVID-19.

DNA for the CDR3: TGTGCCAGCAGCCTAAGATGGGGGGTATCCAACTACGAGCAGTACTTC. Translating gives CASSLRWGVSNYEQYF. V usage is TRBV7-2 and J usage is TRBJ2-7, with D possibly matching TRBD2 (6 bases). Germline V lookup: CDR1 SGHTA, CDR2 FQGNSA. Trimming left V 5 bases short and J 3 bases short, with 20 bases between. This CDR3 region has 16 residues.

The chain employs TRBV4-3 and TRBJ1-2; D might be TRBD1 (6 bases). The germline V gene has CDR1 LGHNA and CDR2 YSLEER. The CDR3 length is 15 residues. V lost 4 bases to trimming and J lost 4 bases, with 16 bases between them. CDR3 region: CASSPTGRGSYGYTF. The DNA for the CDR3 is TGCGCCAGCAGCCCTACCGGGAGGGGGTCCTATGGCTACACCTTC.

The chain has TRBV6-5 and TRBJ1-4; D perhaps matches TRBD1 (6 bases). CDR3 length: 13 residues. With 0 bases removed from V and 13 bases from J, the gap between germline ends came to 12 bases. The germline gives CDR1 MNHEY, CDR2 SVGAGI. The CDR3: CASSYSGQGSLFF. The CDR3 DNA sequence: TGTGCCAGCAGTTACTCGGGACAAGGCTCACTGTTTTTT.

The rearrangement joins TRBV11-2 to TRBJ2-7, with 12 bases matching TRBD2. V lost 5 bases to trimming and J lost 2 bases; unmatched junction nucleotides: 10. Per germline, CDR1 SGHAT and CDR2 FQNNGV. This CDR3 contains 17 residues. The CDR3 loop reads CASSQLGRLAGAYEQYF. As DNA, the CDR3 is TGTGCCAGCAGCCAATTAGGGCGACTAGCGGGGGCCTACGAGCAGTACTTC.